Described below is a single T cell receptor (beta chain) sequence and its context. Trimming took off 0 bases at V and 1 base at J, with 12 bases between the two ends. The CDR3 is made up of 16 amino acids. Germline-derived CDR1 and CDR2 are ENHRY and SYGVKD. In the original processing: The assay estimated nucleated cells by amplifying reference gene primers. Data came from immunoSEQ multiplex PCR; TCRdb stores just in-frame clones and leaves some out. That table supplies the V and J calls and clone size; D and trimming were determined from the DNA. The sample holds about 180,000 clones, 80% to 90% seen once. These data are taken from a study of blood T cell repertoires in COVID-19. Study details: Samples of COVID-19 (acute and convalescent) were obtained from the United States, Italy and Spain. PBMCs, B-cell-depleted T cells, or T cells were the source of the cDNA or gDNA that made up the material.

Allocation to cohorts depended on clinical history reported by the participants. The V and J genes are TRBV10-3 and TRBJ1-1; TRBD1 might be the D (6 bases). This clonotype was obtained from a woman aged 40-49 years with acute COVID-19. What was sequenced was PBMCs or T cells enriched from blood (not recorded which). Here the CDR3 reads CAISESTTGSNTEAFF. For the CDR3, the DNA is TGTGCCATCAGTGAGTCGACAACAGGGTCGAACACTGAAGCTTTCTTT.